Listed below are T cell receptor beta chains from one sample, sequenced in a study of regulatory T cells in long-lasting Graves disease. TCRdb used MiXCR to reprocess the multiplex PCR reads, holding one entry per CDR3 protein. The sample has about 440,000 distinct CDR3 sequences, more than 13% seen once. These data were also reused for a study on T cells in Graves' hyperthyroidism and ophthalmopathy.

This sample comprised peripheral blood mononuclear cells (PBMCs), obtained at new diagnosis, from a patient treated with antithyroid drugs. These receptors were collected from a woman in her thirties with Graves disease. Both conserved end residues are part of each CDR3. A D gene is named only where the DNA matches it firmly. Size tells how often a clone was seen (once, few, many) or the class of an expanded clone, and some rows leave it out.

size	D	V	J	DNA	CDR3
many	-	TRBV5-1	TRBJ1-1	TGCGCCAGCACGGCAGGGGACACTGAAGCTTTCTTT	CASTAGDTEAFF
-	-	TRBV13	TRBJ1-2	TGTGCCAGCAGCTTACTCGAGGGGGGCCTCGTCGGTTCAAACTATGGCTACACCTTC	CASSLLEGGLVGSNYGYTF
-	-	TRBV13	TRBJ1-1	TGTGCCAGCAGCCCCCTCGAGGCGACTGAAGCTTTCTTT	CASSPLEATEAFF
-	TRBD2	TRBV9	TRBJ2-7	TGTGCCAGCAGCTCCCAGCCGACTAGCGGGAGTGCCTACGAGCAGTACTTC	CASSSQPTSGSAYEQYF
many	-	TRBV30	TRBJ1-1	TGTGCCTGGAGTGAGGGGGGTCAAGAAGCTTTCTTT	CAWSEGGQEAFF
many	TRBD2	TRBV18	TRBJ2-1	TGTGCCAGCTCACCATTCGAGGGACTAGCGGGAGAGGGCGAGCAGTTCTTC	CASSPFEGLAGEGEQFF
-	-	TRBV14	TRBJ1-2	TGTGCCAGCAGCCAAGAAGGAGCAGGTCAGACCTCTACCTATGGCTACACCTTC	CASSQEGAGQTSTYGYTF
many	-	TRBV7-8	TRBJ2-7	TGTGCCAGCAGCTTAGCCGGGGATGAATACGAGCAGTACTTC	CASSLAGDEYEQYF
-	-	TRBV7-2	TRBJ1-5	TGTGCCAGCAGCGGAGACAGCTATAGCAATCAGCCCCAGCATTTT	CASSGDSYSNQPQHF
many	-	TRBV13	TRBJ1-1	TGTGCCAGCAGCCTTGGAGACATGAACACTGAAGCTTTCTTT	CASSLGDMNTEAFF
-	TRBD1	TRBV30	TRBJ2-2	TGTGCCTGGGAGGCCGGGACAGGGGCCGGGGAGCTGTTTTTT	CAWEAGTGAGELFF
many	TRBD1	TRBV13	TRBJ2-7	TGTGCCAGCAGCTTGGACAGGAAACCCTACGAGCAGTACTTC	CASSLDRKPYEQYF
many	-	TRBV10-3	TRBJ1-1	TGTGCCATCAGTGAGGGCAGGAATTATGGAACTGAAGCTTTCTTT	CAISEGRNYGTEAFF